This TCR beta chain was found in a study of PD-L1 blockade in urothelial cancer. Time point noted: peripheral blood 6 weeks after treatment start. Disease in patients was locally advanced or metastatic urothelial carcinoma. CDR3 length: 17 residues. Germline-derived CDR1 and CDR2 are ENHRY and SYGVKD. Note on this clone: One end of the junction is discordant with germline, which a read error may explain.

The table came from immunoSEQ multiplex PCR; TCRdb's copy has only in-frame clones and leaves some out. The sample has around 46,000 clones; roughly four fifths are singletons. This sequence originates from a man aged 55 to 69 with urothelial cancer. Sequenced material: PBMCs, taken around atezolizumab (anti-PD-L1) treatment. V is TRBV10-3 and J is TRBJ2-3; 9 nucleotides line up with TRBD2. For the CDR3, the DNA is TGTGCCATCAGCGAGTCGGCGCTAGCGGGAACTAGAGATACGCAGTATTTT. Translating gives CAISESALAGTRDTQYF.